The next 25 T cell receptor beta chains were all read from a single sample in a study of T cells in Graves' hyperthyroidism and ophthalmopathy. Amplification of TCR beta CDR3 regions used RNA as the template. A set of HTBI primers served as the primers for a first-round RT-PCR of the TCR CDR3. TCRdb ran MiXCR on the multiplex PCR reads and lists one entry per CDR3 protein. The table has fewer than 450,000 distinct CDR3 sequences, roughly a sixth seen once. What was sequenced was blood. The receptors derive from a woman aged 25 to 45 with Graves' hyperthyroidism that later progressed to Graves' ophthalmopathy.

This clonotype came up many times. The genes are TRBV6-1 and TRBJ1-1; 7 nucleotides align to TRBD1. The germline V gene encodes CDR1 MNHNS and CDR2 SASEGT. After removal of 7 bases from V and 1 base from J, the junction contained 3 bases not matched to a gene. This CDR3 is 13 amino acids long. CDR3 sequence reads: CASKGQKNTEAFF. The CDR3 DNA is TGTGCCAGCAAGGGACAGAAGAACACTGAAGCTTTCTTT.

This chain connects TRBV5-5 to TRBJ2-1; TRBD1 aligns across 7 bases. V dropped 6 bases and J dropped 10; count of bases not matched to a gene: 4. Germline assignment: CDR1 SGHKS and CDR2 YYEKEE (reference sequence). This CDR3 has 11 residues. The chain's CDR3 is CASKIQGEQFF. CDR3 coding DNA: TGTGCCAGCAAAATACAGGGGGAGCAGTTCTTC.

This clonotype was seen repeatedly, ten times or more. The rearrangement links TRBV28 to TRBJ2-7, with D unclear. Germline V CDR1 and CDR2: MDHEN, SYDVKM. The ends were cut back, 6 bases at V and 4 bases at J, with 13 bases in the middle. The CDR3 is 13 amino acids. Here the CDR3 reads CASSTPRSYEQYF. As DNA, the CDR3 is TGTGCCAGCAGCACACCGAGGTCATACGAGCAGTACTTC.

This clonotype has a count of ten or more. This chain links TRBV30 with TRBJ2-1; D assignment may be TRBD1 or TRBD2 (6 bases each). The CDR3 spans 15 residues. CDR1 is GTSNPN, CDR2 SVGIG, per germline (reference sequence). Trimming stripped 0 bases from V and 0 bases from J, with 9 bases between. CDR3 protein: CAWSVGGGSYNEQFF. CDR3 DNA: TGTGCCTGGAGTGTAGGAGGGGGCTCCTACAATGAGCAGTTCTTC.

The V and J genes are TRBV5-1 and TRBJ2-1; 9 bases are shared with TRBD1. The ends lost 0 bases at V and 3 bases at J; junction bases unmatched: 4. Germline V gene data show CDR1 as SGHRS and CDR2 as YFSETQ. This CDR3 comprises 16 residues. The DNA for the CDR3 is TGCGCCAGCAGCTTGGAGGGACAGGGCTTCTACAATGAGCAGTTCTTC. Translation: CASSLEGQGFYNEQFF.

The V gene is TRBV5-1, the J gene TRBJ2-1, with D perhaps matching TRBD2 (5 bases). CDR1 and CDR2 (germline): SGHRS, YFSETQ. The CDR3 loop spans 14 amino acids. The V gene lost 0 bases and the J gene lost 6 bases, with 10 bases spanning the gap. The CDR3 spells CASSLGIGLNEQFF. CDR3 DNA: TGCGCCAGCAGCTTGGGCATAGGACTCAATGAGCAGTTCTTC.

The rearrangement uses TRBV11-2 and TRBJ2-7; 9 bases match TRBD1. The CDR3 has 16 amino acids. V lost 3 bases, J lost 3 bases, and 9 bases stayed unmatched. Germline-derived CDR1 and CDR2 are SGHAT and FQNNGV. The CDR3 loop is CASSFEPGQGHYEQYF. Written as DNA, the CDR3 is TGTGCCAGCAGCTTCGAGCCGGGACAGGGCCACTACGAGCAGTACTTC.

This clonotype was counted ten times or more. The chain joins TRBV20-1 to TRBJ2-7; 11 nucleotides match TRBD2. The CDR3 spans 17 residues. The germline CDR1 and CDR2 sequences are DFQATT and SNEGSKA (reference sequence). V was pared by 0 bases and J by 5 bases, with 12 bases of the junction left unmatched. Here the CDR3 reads CSARDRETSGSADEQYF. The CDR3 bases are TGCAGTGCTAGAGATCGGGAAACTAGCGGGAGCGCTGACGAGCAGTACTTC.

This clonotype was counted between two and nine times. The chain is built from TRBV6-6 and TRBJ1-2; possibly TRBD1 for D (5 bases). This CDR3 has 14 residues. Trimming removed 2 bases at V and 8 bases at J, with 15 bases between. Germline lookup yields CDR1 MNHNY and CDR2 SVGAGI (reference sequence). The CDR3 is CASSYRDPRDGYTF. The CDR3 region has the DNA TGTGCCAGCAGTTACCGGGACCCAAGGGACGGCTACACCTTC.

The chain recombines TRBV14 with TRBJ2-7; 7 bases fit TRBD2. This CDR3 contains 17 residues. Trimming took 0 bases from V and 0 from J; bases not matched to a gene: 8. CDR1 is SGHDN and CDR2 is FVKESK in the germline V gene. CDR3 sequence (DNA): TGTGCCAGCAGCCAAGATCGCGGGGGAATTAGCTCCTACGAGCAGTACTTC. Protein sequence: CASSQDRGGISSYEQYF.

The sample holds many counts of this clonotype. CDR3 residues: CAISERGGNTEAFF. CDR3 in DNA: TGTGCCATCAGTGAGAGGGGGGGGAACACTGAAGCTTTCTTT. J is TRBJ1-1 and V is TRBV10-3; possible D gene TRBD1, 6 bases. V was shortened by 2 bases and J by 1 base, with 8 bases between the two germline ends. This CDR3 is 14 amino acids long. Germline lookup yields CDR1 ENHRY and CDR2 SYGVKD.

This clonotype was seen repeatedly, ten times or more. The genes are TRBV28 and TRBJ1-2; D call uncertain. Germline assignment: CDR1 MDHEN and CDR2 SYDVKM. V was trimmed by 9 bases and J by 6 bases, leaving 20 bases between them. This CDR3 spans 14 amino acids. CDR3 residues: CASNVGKGRDGYTF. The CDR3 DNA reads TGTGCCAGTAACGTTGGTAAGGGTCGAGATGGCTACACCTTC.

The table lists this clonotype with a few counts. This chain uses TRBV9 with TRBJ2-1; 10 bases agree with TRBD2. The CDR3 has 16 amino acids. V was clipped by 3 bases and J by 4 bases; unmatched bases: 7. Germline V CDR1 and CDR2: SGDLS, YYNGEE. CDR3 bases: TGTGCCAGCAGCGGAGCGGGAGGGCTAGTATACAATGAGCAGTTCTTC. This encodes CASSGAGGLVYNEQFF.

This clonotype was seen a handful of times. This CDR3 reads CSARDPAPSGANVLTF. CDR3 sequence (DNA): TGCAGTGCTAGAGATCCAGCCCCATCTGGGGCCAACGTCCTGACTTTC. V gene TRBV20-1 combines with J gene TRBJ2-6; D uncertain. V lost 0 bases and J 1 base, leaving 10 bases between the germline ends. There are 16 residues in the CDR3. CDR1 and CDR2 (germline): DFQATT, SNEGSKA (reference sequence).

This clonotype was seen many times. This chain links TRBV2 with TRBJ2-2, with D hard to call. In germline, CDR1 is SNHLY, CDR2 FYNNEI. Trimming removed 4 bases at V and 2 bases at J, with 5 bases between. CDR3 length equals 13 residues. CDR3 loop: CASSVYNTGELFF. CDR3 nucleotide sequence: TGTGCCAGCAGTGTCTACAACACCGGGGAGCTGTTTTTT.

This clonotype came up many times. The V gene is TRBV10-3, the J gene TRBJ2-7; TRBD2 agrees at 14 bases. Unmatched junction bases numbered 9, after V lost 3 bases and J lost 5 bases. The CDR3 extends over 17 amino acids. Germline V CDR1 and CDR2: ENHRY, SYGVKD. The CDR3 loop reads CAISDIDRGLAGDEQYF. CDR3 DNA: TGTGCCATCAGTGACATCGACCGGGGACTAGCGGGGGACGAGCAGTACTTC.

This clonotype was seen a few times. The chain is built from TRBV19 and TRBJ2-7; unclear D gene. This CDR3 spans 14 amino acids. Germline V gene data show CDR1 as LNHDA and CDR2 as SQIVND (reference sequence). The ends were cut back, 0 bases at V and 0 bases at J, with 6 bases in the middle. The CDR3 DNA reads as TGTGCCAGTAGTATAGAGGCAGCCTCCTACGAGCAGTACTTC. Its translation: CASSIEAASYEQYF. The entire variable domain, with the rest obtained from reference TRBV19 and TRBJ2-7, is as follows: DGGITQSPKYLFRKEGQNVTLSCEQNLNHDAMYWYRQDPGQGLRLIYYSQIVNDFQKGDIAEGYSVSREKKESFPLTVTSAQKNPTAFYLCASSIEAASYEQYFGPGTRLTVT.

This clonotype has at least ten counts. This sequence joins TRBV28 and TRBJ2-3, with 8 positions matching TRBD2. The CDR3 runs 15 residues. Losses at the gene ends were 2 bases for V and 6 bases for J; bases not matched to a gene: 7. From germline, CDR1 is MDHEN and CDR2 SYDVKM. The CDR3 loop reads CASSLQAGASDTQYF. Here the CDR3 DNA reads TGTGCCAGCAGTTTACAAGCGGGAGCATCCGATACGCAGTATTTT.

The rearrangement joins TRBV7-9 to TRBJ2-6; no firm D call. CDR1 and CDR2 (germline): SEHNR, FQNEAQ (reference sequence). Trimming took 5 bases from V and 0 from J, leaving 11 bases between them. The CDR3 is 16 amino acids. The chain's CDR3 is CASSHLQHSGANVLTF. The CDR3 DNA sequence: TGTGCCAGCAGCCATTTACAGCACTCTGGGGCCAACGTCCTGACTTTC.

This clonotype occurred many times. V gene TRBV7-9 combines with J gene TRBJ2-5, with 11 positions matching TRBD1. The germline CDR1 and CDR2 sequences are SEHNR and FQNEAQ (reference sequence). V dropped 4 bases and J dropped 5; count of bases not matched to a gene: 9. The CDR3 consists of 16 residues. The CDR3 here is CASSSPGQGGRETQYF. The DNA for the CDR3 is TGTGCCAGCAGCTCTCCGGGACAGGGGGGCCGGGAGACCCAGTACTTC.

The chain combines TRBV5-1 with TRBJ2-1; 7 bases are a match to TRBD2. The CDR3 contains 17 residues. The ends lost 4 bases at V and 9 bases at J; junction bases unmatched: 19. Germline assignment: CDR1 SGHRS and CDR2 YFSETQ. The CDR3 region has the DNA TGCGCCAGCAGCCCCGGGGATGGGAGGGCCGGATTTAGTGAGCAGTTCTTC. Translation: CASSPGDGRAGFSEQFF.

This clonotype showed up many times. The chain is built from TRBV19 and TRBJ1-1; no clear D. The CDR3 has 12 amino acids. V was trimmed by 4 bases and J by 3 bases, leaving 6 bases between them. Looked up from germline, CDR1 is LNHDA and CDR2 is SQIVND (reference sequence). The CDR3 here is CASSRGDTEAFF. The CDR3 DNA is TGTGCCAGTAGTAGGGGTGACACTGAAGCTTTCTTT.

CDR3 amino acids: CASSPGGQGKSYTF. Written as DNA, the CDR3 is TGTGCCAGCAGCCCTGGCGGACAGGGTAAAAGCTACACCTTC. This chain links TRBV27 with TRBJ1-2, with 8 bases that match TRBD1. The CDR3 has 14 amino acids. From germline, CDR1 is MNHEY and CDR2 SMNVEV (reference sequence). J lost 9 bases, V lost 6 bases, and 12 bases had no gene match.

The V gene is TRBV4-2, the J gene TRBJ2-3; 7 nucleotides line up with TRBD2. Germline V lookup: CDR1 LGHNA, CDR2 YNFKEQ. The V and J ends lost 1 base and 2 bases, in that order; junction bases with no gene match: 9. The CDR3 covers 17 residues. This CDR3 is CASSQVGLADPTDTQYF. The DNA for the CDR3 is TGTGCCAGCAGCCAAGTCGGGCTAGCGGACCCCACAGATACGCAGTATTTT.

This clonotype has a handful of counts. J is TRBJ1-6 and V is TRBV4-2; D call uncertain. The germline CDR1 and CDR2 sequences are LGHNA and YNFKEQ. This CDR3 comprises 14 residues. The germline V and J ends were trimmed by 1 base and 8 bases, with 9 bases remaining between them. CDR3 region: CASSQVGRDSPLHF. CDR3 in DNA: TGTGCCAGCAGCCAAGTCGGCAGAGATTCACCCCTCCACTTT.